Shown below are 20 T cell receptor beta chains from a single sample sequenced in a study of T cell repertoires in cytomegalovirus infection. These receptors' targets are unknown. One entry per CDR3 protein, called by TCRdb with MiXCR from the reads. Of roughly 280,000 distinct CDR3 sequences detected, 22% appear once; the ten largest clones hold about 21%. The sample was cultured PBMCs, taken from culture after CMV antigen stimulation. These receptors were obtained from a human donor in good health (CMV status not recorded). Some clones in this sample may be carry-over from other donors' samples.

The genes are TRBV7-9 and TRBJ2-1, with TRBD2 matching 7 bases. The CDR3 totals 16 residues. After removal of 1 base from V and 10 bases from J, the junction contained 13 bases not matched to a gene. Germline V gives CDR1 SEHNR, CDR2 FQNEAQ (reference sequence). CDR3 DNA sequence: TGTGCCAGCAGCTTAGGACTAGCCTCCAACAATCGCGAGCAGTTCTTC. This sequence encodes CASSLGLASNNREQFF. The whole variable domain, remainder taken from reference TRBV7-9 and TRBJ2-1, is DTGVSQNPRHKITKRGQNVTFRCDPISEHNRLYWYRQTLGQGPEFLTYFQNEAQLEKSRLLSDRFSAERPKGSFSTLEIQRTEQGDSAMYLCASSLGLASNNREQFFGPGTRLTVL.

DNA for the CDR3: TGTGCCAGCAGCGTAGGGCCTAGCGGAGCCCCCCAAAACATTCAGTACTTC. Translating gives CASSVGPSGAPQNIQYF. The genes are TRBV9 and TRBJ2-4; 7 bases are shared with TRBD2. Per germline, CDR1 SGDLS and CDR2 YYNGEE. The CDR3 is made up of 17 amino acids. Losses at the gene ends were 0 bases for V and 5 bases for J; bases not matched to a gene: 11.

This clonotype was picked up one time. The chain couples TRBV6-8 to TRBJ2-3; 8 bases agree with TRBD1. With V trimmed by 2 bases and J by 5 bases, 3 bases remained unmatched. The CDR3 is 14 residues long. The germline CDR1 and CDR2 sequences are MNHGY and SAAAGT. CDR3 DNA sequence: TGTGCCAGCAGTTACGGGACAGGTGGAGATACGCAGTATTTT. The encoded protein is CASSYGTGGDTQYF.

This clonotype was observed a few times. The chain recombines TRBV19 with TRBJ1-2; D is uncertain. Trimming cost V 1 base and J 8 bases, with 17 bases left between them. Germline-derived CDR1 and CDR2 are LNHDA and SQIVND (reference sequence). The CDR3 loop spans 15 amino acids. Written as DNA, the CDR3 is TGTGCCAGTAGTATAGGTGCCCTCGGCGGTGGAGGCTACACCTTC. It yields the protein CASSIGALGGGGYTF.

This clonotype was observed a few times. The chain has TRBV24-1 and TRBJ1-2; D is unclear. This CDR3 region has 14 residues. The germline gives CDR1 KGHDR, CDR2 SFDVKD. Between the trimmed V and J ends, which lost 6 bases and 2 bases, there was a span of 12 bases. CDR3 bases: TGTGCCACCAGTTCGGCATCGGGGAACTATGGCTACACCTTC. Protein sequence: CATSSASGNYGYTF.

J is TRBJ2-5 and V is TRBV3-1, with 9 bases fitting TRBD1. V shed 5 bases and J 5 bases; nucleotides not matched to a gene: 9. The CDR3 covers 15 residues. The V gene's germline CDR1 is LGHDT and CDR2 YNNKEL (reference sequence). The CDR3 DNA follows: TGTGCCAGCAGCTTGGGGACAGGGATTGTGGAGACCCAGTACTTC. Encoded protein: CASSLGTGIVETQYF.

There are many counts of this clonotype. V and J are TRBV7-2 and TRBJ2-1; no definite D call. Germline lookup yields CDR1 SGHTA and CDR2 FQGNSA. The CDR3 totals 13 residues. Trimming took off 1 base at V and 2 bases at J, with 3 bases between the two ends. The CDR3 reads CASSLDAYNEQFF. The CDR3 DNA sequence: TGTGCCAGCAGCTTAGATGCCTACAATGAGCAGTTCTTC.

V is TRBV3-1 and J is TRBJ2-1; 8 bases map to TRBD2. Germline V CDR1 and CDR2: LGHDT, YNNKEL (reference sequence). The V gene end was trimmed by 6 bases and the J gene end by 5 bases; junction bases not matched to a gene: 6. The CDR3 is 14 residues long. CDR3 in amino acids: CASRRSGNNNEQFF. The CDR3 region has the DNA TGTGCCAGCAGACGTAGCGGGAATAACAATGAGCAGTTCTTC.

This clonotype was seen at least ten times. This chain joins TRBV7-2 and TRBJ2-7; maybe TRBD2 (6 bases). The V end lost 0 bases, the J end lost 5 bases, and 8 bases lay between the germline ends. This CDR3 has 13 residues. Looked up from germline, CDR1 is SGHTA and CDR2 is FQGNSA. CDR3 protein: CASSLAGSHEQYF. CDR3 sequence (DNA): TGTGCCAGCAGCTTAGCCGGGAGCCACGAGCAGTACTTC. The full variable domain, with the rest looked up from reference TRBV7-2 and TRBJ2-7, is GAGVSQSPSNKVTEKGKDVELRCDPISGHTALYWYRQSLGQGLEFLIYFQGNSAPDKSGLPSDRFSAERTGGSVSTLTIQRTQQEDSAVYLCASSLAGSHEQYFGPGTRLTVT.

This clonotype turned up a few times. This chain uses TRBV2 with TRBJ2-2; 9 bases map to TRBD2. CDR1 is SNHLY and CDR2 is FYNNEI in the germline V gene. Losses at the gene ends were 5 bases for V and 6 bases for J; bases not matched to a gene: 7. The CDR3 loop spans 15 amino acids. The CDR3 region is CASSPLAGEAGELFF. CDR3 DNA: TGTGCCAGCAGTCCCTTAGCGGGAGAGGCCGGGGAGCTGTTTTTT.

The rearrangement links TRBV12-3 or TRBV12-4 to TRBJ2-5; 9 nucleotides agree with TRBD1. The CDR3 sequence is 15 residues long. V shed 2 bases, J shed 5 bases, and the junction held 6 bases outside the gene matches. CDR3 nucleotides: TGTGCCAGCAGTTTACCCGGGACAGGGTACGAGACCCAGTACTTC. This gives the protein CASSLPGTGYETQYF.

CDR3 region: CASSQDRTGTSGRGEQFF. In DNA form, the CDR3 reads TGCGCCAGCAGCCAAGATCGGACCGGGACTAGCGGGAGGGGTGAGCAGTTCTTC. The rearrangement links TRBV4-3 to TRBJ2-1, with 16 nucleotides matching TRBD2. Trimming cost V 0 bases and J 9 bases; bases outside gene matches: 8. Germline V CDR1 and CDR2: LGHNA, YSLEER. This CDR3 has 18 amino acids.

The rearrangement uses TRBV29-1 and TRBJ2-3; D unresolved. Trimming removed 5 bases at V and 2 bases at J, with 8 bases between. This CDR3 has 12 amino acids. Germline V gene sequence: CDR1 SQVTM, CDR2 ANQGSEA. CDR3 region: CSVLPHTDTQYF. For the CDR3, the DNA is TGCAGCGTTCTGCCGCACACAGATACGCAGTATTTT.

The chain employs TRBV12-5 and TRBJ2-3; 9 bases are shared with TRBD2. The length of the CDR3 is 17 residues. J lost 5 bases, V lost 0 bases, and 9 bases had no gene match. Germline-derived CDR1 and CDR2 are LGHNT and FRNRAP. Here the CDR3 DNA reads TGTGCTAGTGGTTTGGTAACGGTAGCGGGAGATTTAGATACGCAGTATTTT. It is translated as CASGLVTVAGDLDTQYF. Looking up the rest from reference TRBV12-5 and TRBJ2-3 gives the full variable domain: DARVTQTPRHKVTEMGQEVTMRCQPILGHNTVFWYRQTMMQGLELLAYFRNRAPLDDSGMPKDRFSAEMPDATLATLKIQPSEPRDSAVYFCASGLVTVAGDLDTQYFGPGTRLTVL.

This clonotype showed up just a few times. The gene calls are TRBV20-1 and TRBJ1-1; D perhaps matches TRBD1 (5 bases). Trimming removed 3 bases from V and 1 base from J, with 9 bases in between. In germline, CDR1 is DFQATT, CDR2 SNEGSKA (reference sequence). The CDR3 totals 13 residues. The CDR3 sequence: CSASGAENTEAFF. CDR3 nucleotides: TGCAGTGCTAGTGGGGCTGAGAACACTGAAGCTTTCTTT.

The table lists this clonotype with a count of one. The V call is TRBV6-2 or TRBV6-3, the J call TRBJ2-1; the D is unclear. Trimming took 6 bases from V and 7 from J, leaving 10 bases between them. Germline V gene data show CDR1 as MNHEY and CDR2 as SVGEGT. This CDR3 comprises 12 residues. DNA of the CDR3: TGTGCCAGCAGGGACGGTAGGAATGAGCAGTTCTTC. This translates into CASRDGRNEQFF.

This clonotype came up a few times. The chain combines TRBV12-5 with TRBJ2-7; tentatively, D is TRBD2 (6 bases). The CDR3 length is 16 residues. V was trimmed by 0 bases and J by 0 bases, leaving 12 bases between them. CDR1 is LGHNT and CDR2 is FRNRAP in the germline V gene. CDR3 bases: TGTGCTAGTGGTTTGGTAGACGCGGGAATCTCCTACGAGCAGTACTTC. It yields the protein CASGLVDAGISYEQYF.

This clonotype was observed many times. The rearrangement links TRBV7-8 to TRBJ1-4; TRBD1 matches 7 bases. Germline assignment: CDR1 SGHVS and CDR2 FQNEAQ. This CDR3 comprises 17 residues. V dropped 1 base and J dropped 0; count of bases not matched to a gene: 5. CDR3 residues: CASSLEGQWATNEKLFF. Written as DNA, the CDR3 is TGTGCCAGCAGCTTAGAGGGACAGTGGGCAACTAATGAAAAACTGTTTTTT.

This clonotype has at least ten counts. The chain couples TRBV7-2 to TRBJ1-5; D is undetermined. Looked up from germline, CDR1 is SGHTA and CDR2 is FQGNSA. The ends were cut back, 3 bases at V and 0 bases at J, with 9 bases in the middle. The CDR3 has 15 amino acids. This chain's CDR3 is CASSFVTVSNQPQHF. The CDR3 coding sequence is TGTGCCAGCAGCTTTGTGACGGTTAGCAATCAGCCCCAGCATTTT.

The chain employs TRBV12-3 or TRBV12-4 and TRBJ2-1, with D perhaps TRBD2 (5 bases). Between the trimmed V and J ends, which lost 10 bases and 3 bases, there was a span of 13 bases. This CDR3 region has 13 residues. The CDR3 DNA reads as TGTGCCACCGCCCGAGGGAGCTACAATGAGCAGTTCTTC. It codes for CATARGSYNEQFF.